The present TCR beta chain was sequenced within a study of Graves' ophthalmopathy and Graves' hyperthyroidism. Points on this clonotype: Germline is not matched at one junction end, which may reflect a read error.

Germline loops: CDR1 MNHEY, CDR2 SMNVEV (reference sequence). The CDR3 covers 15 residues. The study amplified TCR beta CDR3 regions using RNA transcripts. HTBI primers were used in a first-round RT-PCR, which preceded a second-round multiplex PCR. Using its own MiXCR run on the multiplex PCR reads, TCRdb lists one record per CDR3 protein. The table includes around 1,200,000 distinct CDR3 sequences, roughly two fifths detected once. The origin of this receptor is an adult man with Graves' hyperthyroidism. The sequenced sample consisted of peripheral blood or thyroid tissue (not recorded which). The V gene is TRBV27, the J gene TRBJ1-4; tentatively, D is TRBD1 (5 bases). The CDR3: CASSSGRTTNEKLFF. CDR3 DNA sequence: TGTGCCAGCAGCTCCGGAAGGACAACAAATGAAAAACTGTTTTTT.